The sequence of this TCR beta chain was determined in a study of read filtering for tumor transcriptome and immune sequencing. Study details: Revised staging placed eight or nine patients in R-ISS I, over 15 in II, six or seven in III.

CDR3 length: 16 residues. The germline CDR1 and CDR2 sequences are SGHTA and FQGNSA. J gave up 4 bases and V 5 bases, and 12 bases lay outside the gene matches. From about 0.4 ug of RNA, a library with molecular barcoded alpha/delta and beta/gamma adaptors was made. TCRdb re-called the reads through MiXCR, storing one row per CDR3 protein. The sample lists about 86,000 distinct CDR3 sequences; 12% were seen once. This sequence joins TRBV7-2 and TRBJ2-3; 7 bases align to TRBD2. The sample consisted of a population of CD138-negative cells sorted from bone marrow. The TCR was taken from a donor aged 40 or older with multiple myeloma. CDR3 amino acids: CASSPRPAGSSDTQYF. In DNA form, the CDR3 reads TGTGCCAGCAGCCCGAGACCAGCGGGGTCGTCAGATACGCAGTATTTT.